The sequence of this TCR beta chain was determined in a study of CD8 T cells in ankylosing spondylitis. The CDR3 is 15 amino acids. Deletions cut 1 base from V and 2 bases from J, with 11 bases between. The germline V gene encodes CDR1 SGHTA and CDR2 FQGNSA. This clonotype was counted ten times or more. Its antigen is still unknown. TCRdb processed the 5' RACE reads anew with MiXCR; each CDR3 protein has one entry. The table has over 150,000 distinct CDR3 sequences, 15% to 20% seen once; the top ten hold 4.3%. General study points: Reportedly, significant enrichment of disease-linked clones occurred in matched ankylosing spondylitis synovial fluid.

The V and J genes are TRBV7-2 and TRBJ2-5; perhaps TRBD2 as D (6 bases). The TCR originated in a male donor aged 10 to 30 with ankylosing spondylitis or in good health (not recorded which). Sequencing input: blood, either unsorted or a sorted T cell fraction (not recorded which). CDR3 amino acids: CASSLGQRVQETQYF. The CDR3, as DNA: TGTGCCAGCAGCTTAGGCCAGCGGGTACAAGAGACCCAGTACTTC.